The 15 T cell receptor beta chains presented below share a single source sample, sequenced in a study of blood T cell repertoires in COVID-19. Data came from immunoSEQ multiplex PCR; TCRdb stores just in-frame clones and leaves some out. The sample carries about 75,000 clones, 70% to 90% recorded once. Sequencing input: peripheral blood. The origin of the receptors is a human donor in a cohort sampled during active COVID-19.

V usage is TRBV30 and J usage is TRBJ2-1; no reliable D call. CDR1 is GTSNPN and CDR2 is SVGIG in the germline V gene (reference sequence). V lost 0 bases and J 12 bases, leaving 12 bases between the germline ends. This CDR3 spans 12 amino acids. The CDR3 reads CAWSVSSTPQFF. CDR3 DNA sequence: TGTGCCTGGAGTGTATCAAGTACTCCGCAGTTCTTC.

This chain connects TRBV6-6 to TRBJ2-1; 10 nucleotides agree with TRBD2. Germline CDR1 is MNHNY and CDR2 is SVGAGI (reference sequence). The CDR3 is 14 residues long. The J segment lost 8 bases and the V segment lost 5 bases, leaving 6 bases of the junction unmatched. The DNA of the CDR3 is TGTGCCAGCAGTGATAGCGGGAGGATGGATGAGCAGTTCTTC. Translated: CASSDSGRMDEQFF.

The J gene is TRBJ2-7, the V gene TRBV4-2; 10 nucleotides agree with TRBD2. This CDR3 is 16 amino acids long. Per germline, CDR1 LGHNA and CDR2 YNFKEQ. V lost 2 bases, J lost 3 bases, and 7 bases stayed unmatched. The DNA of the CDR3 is TGTGCCAGCAGCCAACAAAGCGGGAGGGGGATCTACGAGCAGTACTTC. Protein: CASSQQSGRGIYEQYF.

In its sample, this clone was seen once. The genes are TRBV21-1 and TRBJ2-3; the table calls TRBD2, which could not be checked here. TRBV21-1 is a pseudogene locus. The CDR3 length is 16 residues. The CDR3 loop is CASSRGGFGLADTQYF. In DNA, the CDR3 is TGTGCCAGCAGCAGGGGGGGCTTCGGGTTGGCAGATACGCAGTATTTT.

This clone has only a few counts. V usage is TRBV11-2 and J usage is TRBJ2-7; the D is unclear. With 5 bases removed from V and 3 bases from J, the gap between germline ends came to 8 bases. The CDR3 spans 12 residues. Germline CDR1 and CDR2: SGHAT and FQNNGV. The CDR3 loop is CASSLSVYEQYF. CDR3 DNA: TGTGCCAGCAGCCTCTCTGTCTACGAGCAGTACTTC.

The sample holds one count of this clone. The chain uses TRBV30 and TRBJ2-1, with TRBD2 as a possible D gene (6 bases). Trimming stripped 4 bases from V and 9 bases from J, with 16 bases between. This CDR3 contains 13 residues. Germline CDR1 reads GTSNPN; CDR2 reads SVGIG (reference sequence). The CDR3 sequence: CAWTRPAGSEQFF. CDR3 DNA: TGTGCCTGGACCCGCCCCGCCGGGAGTGAGCAGTTCTTC.

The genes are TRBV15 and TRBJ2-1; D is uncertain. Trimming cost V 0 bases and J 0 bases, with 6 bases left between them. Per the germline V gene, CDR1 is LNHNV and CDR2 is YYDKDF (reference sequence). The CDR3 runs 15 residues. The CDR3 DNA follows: TGTGCCACCAGCAGAGATGGGCCCTCCTACAATGAGCAGTTCTTC. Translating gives CATSRDGPSYNEQFF.

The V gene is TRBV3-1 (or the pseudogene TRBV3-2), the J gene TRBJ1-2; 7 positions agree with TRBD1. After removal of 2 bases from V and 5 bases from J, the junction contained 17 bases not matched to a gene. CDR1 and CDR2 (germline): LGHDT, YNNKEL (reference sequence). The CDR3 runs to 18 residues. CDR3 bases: TGTGCCAGCAGCCAAAACCTGGCAGGGGGTGCTGGGGGATATGGCTACACCTTC. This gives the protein CASSQNLAGGAGGYGYTF.

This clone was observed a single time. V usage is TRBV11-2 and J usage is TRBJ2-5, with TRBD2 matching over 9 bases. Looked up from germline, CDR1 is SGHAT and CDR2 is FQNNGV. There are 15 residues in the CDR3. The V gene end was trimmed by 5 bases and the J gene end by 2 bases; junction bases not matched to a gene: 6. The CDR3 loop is CASSLGLAAQETQYF. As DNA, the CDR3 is TGTGCCAGCAGCCTGGGACTAGCAGCTCAAGAGACCCAGTACTTC.

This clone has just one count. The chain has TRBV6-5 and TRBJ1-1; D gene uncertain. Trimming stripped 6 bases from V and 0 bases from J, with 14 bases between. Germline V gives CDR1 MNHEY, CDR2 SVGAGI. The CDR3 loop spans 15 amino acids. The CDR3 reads CASRGLLTMNTEAFF. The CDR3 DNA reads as TGTGCCAGCAGAGGACTTTTGACCATGAACACTGAAGCTTTCTTT.

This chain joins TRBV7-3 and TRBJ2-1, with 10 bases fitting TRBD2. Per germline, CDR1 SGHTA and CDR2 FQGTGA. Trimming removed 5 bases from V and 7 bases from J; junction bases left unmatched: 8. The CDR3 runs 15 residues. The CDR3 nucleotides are TGTGCCAGCAGCCCTTTAGCGGGAGGTGTAAATGAGCAGTTCTTC. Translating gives CASSPLAGGVNEQFF.

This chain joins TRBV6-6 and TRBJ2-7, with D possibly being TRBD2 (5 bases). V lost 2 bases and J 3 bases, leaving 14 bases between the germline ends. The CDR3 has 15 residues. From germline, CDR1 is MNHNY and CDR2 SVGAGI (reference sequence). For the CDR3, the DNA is TGTGCCAGCAGTTACGAGGGCAGACGGAGCTACGAGCAGTACTTC. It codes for CASSYEGRRSYEQYF.

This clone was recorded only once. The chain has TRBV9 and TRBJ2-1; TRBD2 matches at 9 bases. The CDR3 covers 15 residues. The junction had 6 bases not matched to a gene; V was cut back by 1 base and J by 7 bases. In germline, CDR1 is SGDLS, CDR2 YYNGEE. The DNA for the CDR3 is TGTGCCAGCAGCGTACGTAGCGGGAGAGGTAATGAGCAGTTCTTC. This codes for CASSVRSGRGNEQFF.

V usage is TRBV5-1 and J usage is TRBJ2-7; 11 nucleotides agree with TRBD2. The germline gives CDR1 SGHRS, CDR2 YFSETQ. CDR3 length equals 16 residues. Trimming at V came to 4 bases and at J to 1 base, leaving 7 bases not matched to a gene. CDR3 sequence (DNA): TGCGCCAGCAGCCCCCGGACTAGCGGGCCGTCCTACGAGCAGTACTTC. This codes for CASSPRTSGPSYEQYF.

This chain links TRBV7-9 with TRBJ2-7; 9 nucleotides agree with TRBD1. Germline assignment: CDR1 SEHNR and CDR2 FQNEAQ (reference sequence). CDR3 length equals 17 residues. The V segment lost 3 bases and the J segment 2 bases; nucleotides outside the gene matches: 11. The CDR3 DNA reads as TGTGCCAGCAGCTTGGAGCCGGGACAGGGCTGGGCCTACGAGCAGTACTTC. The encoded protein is CASSLEPGQGWAYEQYF.